The next 26 T cell receptor beta chains were all read from a single sample in a study of vaccination and CD4 T cells after COVID-19. As for treatment: roughly ten-day PBMC culture with coronavirus spike peptide pools or control peptides (ViraFEST assay). Once obtained from cultured CD4+ T cells, the DNA was sequenced using the Oncomine TCR Beta short-read assay. MiXCR was run by TCRdb on the PCR reads, yielding one entry per CDR3 protein. The sample has fewer than 9,000 distinct CDR3 sequences; under 20% are singletons. Antigen specificity for these receptors is unknown. Sequenced material: CD4+ T cells from blood, cultured in vitro, taken after SARS-CoV-2 vaccination. These receptors were collected from a human donor who had recovered from COVID-19.

This clonotype has just a few counts. The chain couples TRBV19 to TRBJ2-2; D remains ambiguous. The ends were cut back, 5 bases at V and 2 bases at J, with 9 bases in the middle. Germline assignment: CDR1 LNHDA and CDR2 SQIVND (reference sequence). This CDR3 has 14 residues. The CDR3 is CASSSAVNTGELFF. The CDR3 nucleotides read TGTGCCAGTAGTTCTGCGGTAAACACCGGGGAGCTGTTTTTT. Drawing the rest from reference TRBV19 and TRBJ2-2, the complete variable domain is DGGITQSPKYLFRKEGQNVTLSCEQNLNHDAMYWYRQDPGQGLRLIYYSQIVNDFQKGDIAEGYSVSREKKESFPLTVTSAQKNPTAFYLCASSSAVNTGELFFGEGSRLTVL.

This clonotype has just one count. One end of the junction varies from germline; a read error may be responsible. This CDR3 reads CASSDVRGPQEAQYF. The DNA of the CDR3 is TGTGCCAGCAGTGATGTACGGGGGCCCCAAGAGGCCCAGTACTTC. The V call is TRBV2, the J call TRBJ2-5, with D perhaps being TRBD1 or TRBD2 (6 bases each). This CDR3 has 15 residues. The germline CDR1 and CDR2 sequences are SNHLY and FYNNEI.

This clonotype was seen more than once but under ten times. The chain uses TRBV6-2 or TRBV6-3 and TRBJ1-5; 7 nucleotides match TRBD1. CDR1 and CDR2 (germline): MNHEY, SVGEGT. Trimming cost V 2 bases and J 1 base; bases outside gene matches: 2. The CDR3 is made up of 15 amino acids. In nucleotides, the CDR3 is TGTGCCAGCAGTTACCGGACAGGAAGCAATCAGCCCCAGCATTTT. Its protein is CASSYRTGSNQPQHF.

The rearrangement joins TRBV30 to TRBJ2-3, with a weak D call TRBD1 (6 bases). CDR3 length: 16 residues. Trimming left V 5 bases short and J 0 bases short, with 18 bases between. Germline loops: CDR1 GTSNPN, CDR2 SVGIG (reference sequence). The DNA of the CDR3 is TGTGCCTGGGGCCTGGGGGCGAGAGCTAGCACAGATACGCAGTATTTT. Translation: CAWGLGARASTDTQYF. The full variable domain, completed using reference TRBV30 and TRBJ2-3, is SQTIHQWPATLVQPVGSPLSLECTVEGTSNPNLYWYRQAAGRGLQLLFYSVGIGQISSEVPQNLSASRPQDRQFILSSKKLLLSDSGFYLCAWGLGARASTDTQYFGPGTRLTVL.

The rearrangement joins TRBV4-2 to TRBJ1-6; D is possibly TRBD1 (5 bases). V was pared by 4 bases and J by 5 bases, with 18 bases between. The CDR3 has 17 residues. From germline, CDR1 is LGHNA and CDR2 YNFKEQ. CDR3 nucleotides: TGTGCCAGCAGCCGGAGATTGTCAGACAGAGATAATTCACCCCTCCACTTT. Translated, it gives CASSRRLSDRDNSPLHF.

The gene calls are TRBV19 and TRBJ2-2; D unresolved. V shed 4 bases and J shed 7 bases, with 10 bases lying between them. Germline V gene sequence: CDR1 LNHDA, CDR2 SQIVND (reference sequence). The CDR3 totals 13 residues. The CDR3, as DNA: TGTGCCAGTAGTACCTCGCGGAACGGGGAGCTGTTTTTT. Amino acids: CASSTSRNGELFF. Drawing the rest from reference TRBV19 and TRBJ2-2, the complete variable domain is DGGITQSPKYLFRKEGQNVTLSCEQNLNHDAMYWYRQDPGQGLRLIYYSQIVNDFQKGDIAEGYSVSREKKESFPLTVTSAQKNPTAFYLCASSTSRNGELFFGEGSRLTVL.

V usage is TRBV28 and J usage is TRBJ2-7, with D perhaps matching TRBD2 (5 bases). The CDR3 extends over 14 amino acids. The V end was cut by 1 base, the J end by 0 bases, with 7 bases between. CDR1 MDHEN and CDR2 SYDVKM come from the germline V gene. The CDR3 nucleotides are TGTGCCAGCAGTTTATCTGGGAGCTCCTACGAGCAGTACTTC. Protein sequence: CASSLSGSSYEQYF.

By sample fraction, this clonotype is medium-sized. The rearrangement links TRBV7-9 to TRBJ2-7; D unclear. V was shortened by 3 bases and J by 4 bases, with 10 bases between the two germline ends. The V gene's germline CDR1 is SEHNR and CDR2 FQNEAQ (reference sequence). The CDR3 runs 13 residues. The CDR3 sequence is CASSFDSGYEQYF. DNA of the CDR3: TGTGCCAGCAGCTTTGACTCTGGTTACGAGCAGTACTTC.

This clonotype was detected a few times. V usage is TRBV24-1 and J usage is TRBJ2-1; 15 positions agree with TRBD2. Germline CDR1 and CDR2: KGHDR and SFDVKD. The V and J ends lost 7 bases and 1 base, in that order; junction bases with no gene match: 1. The CDR3 has 16 residues. The DNA for the CDR3 is TGTGCCACCAGGGGGACTAGCGGGAGGTCCTACAATGAGCAGTTCTTC. Its protein product is CATRGTSGRSYNEQFF.

This clonotype was counted between two and nine times. The rearrangement links TRBV19 to TRBJ2-7; D perhaps matches TRBD1 (5 bases). The V gene lost 4 bases and the J gene lost 7 bases, with 8 bases spanning the gap. The CDR3 has 11 amino acids. Per germline, CDR1 LNHDA and CDR2 SQIVND (reference sequence). The CDR3 reads CASSSRTEQYF. Written as DNA, the CDR3 is TGTGCCAGTAGTAGCAGGACAGAGCAGTACTTC.

This clonotype has ten or more counts. The V gene is TRBV11-2, the J gene TRBJ1-6; D unresolved. From germline, CDR1 is SGHAT and CDR2 FQNNGV. The CDR3 is made up of 11 amino acids. Trimming shortened V by 11 bases and J by 5 bases, and 7 bases separated the two germline ends. This CDR3 reads CASGNNSPLHF. CDR3 nucleotides: TGTGCCTCAGGCAATAATTCACCCCTCCACTTT.

This clonotype was picked up a small number of times. The chain couples TRBV14 to TRBJ1-2; D remains ambiguous. Germline loops: CDR1 SGHDN, CDR2 FVKESK. The CDR3 is made up of 11 amino acids. Trimming removed 1 base from V and 12 bases from J, with 9 bases in between. CDR3 nucleotides: TGTGCCAGCAGCCAAGGGGGATCCCACACCTTC. Residues: CASSQGGSHTF.

This clonotype ranks as medium-sized. The rearrangement joins TRBV20-1 to TRBJ2-7; TRBD1 aligns across 7 bases. The J segment lost 3 bases and the V segment lost 6 bases, leaving 5 bases of the junction unmatched. The CDR3 consists of 12 residues. Germline values: CDR1 DFQATT, CDR2 SNEGSKA (reference sequence). The chain's CDR3 is CSAPGQYYEQYF. The CDR3 nucleotides are TGCAGTGCGCCGGGACAGTACTACGAGCAGTACTTC.

The V gene is TRBV5-1, the J gene TRBJ2-7, with D maybe TRBD1 (5 bases). V lost 3 bases to trimming and J lost 4 bases, with 14 bases between them. CDR1 and CDR2 from the germline V gene are SGHRS and YFSETQ. The CDR3 runs 14 residues. CDR3 sequence (DNA): TGCGCCAGCAGCTCAACATCTCAGGGTTACGAGCAGTACTTC. Protein sequence: CASSSTSQGYEQYF.

This clonotype was picked up a small number of times. V gene TRBV11-3 combines with J gene TRBJ2-1; D is possibly TRBD1 (5 bases). CDR1 and CDR2 (germline): SGHNT, YENEEA. Deletions cut 3 bases from V and 5 bases from J, with 11 bases between. The CDR3 is 14 amino acids. As DNA, the CDR3 is TGTGCCAGCAGCTTGTCCAGGGTTGACAATGAGCAGTTCTTC. This codes for CASSLSRVDNEQFF.

This clonotype was picked up a small number of times. The rearrangement joins TRBV19 to TRBJ2-2; D unclear. Trimming took off 2 bases at V and 1 base at J, with 8 bases between the two ends. Germline loops: CDR1 LNHDA, CDR2 SQIVND (reference sequence). This CDR3 has 15 amino acids. Here the CDR3 reads CASSIRAMNTGELFF. CDR3 coding DNA: TGTGCCAGTAGTATAAGGGCCATGAACACCGGGGAGCTGTTTTTT.

The chain combines TRBV28 with TRBJ2-7; D is tentatively TRBD1 or TRBD2 (5 bases each). The CDR3 length is 15 residues. Trimming cost V 3 bases and J 3 bases, with 15 bases left between them. From germline, CDR1 is MDHEN and CDR2 SYDVKM. CDR3 in amino acids: CASSFDRGPVYEQYF. Here the CDR3 DNA reads TGTGCCAGCAGTTTTGATAGGGGACCTGTCTACGAGCAGTACTTC.

This clonotype was observed a few times. The V and J genes are TRBV11-3 and TRBJ2-5, with D perhaps TRBD2 (6 bases). Germline V lookup: CDR1 SGHNT, CDR2 YENEEA. CDR3 length equals 16 residues. V was clipped by 1 base and J by 4 bases, with 16 bases between them. The chain's CDR3 is CASSLVLGEVGETQYF. CDR3 sequence (DNA): TGTGCCAGCAGCTTAGTCTTAGGGGAGGTAGGAGAGACCCAGTACTTC.

This clonotype has just a few counts. Relative to the germline gene, one junction end is altered; a read error may explain this. This sequence joins TRBV12-3 or TRBV12-4 and TRBJ2-7; TRBD1 matches at 8 bases. CDR3 length equals 14 residues. This CDR3 reads CASSLYRGAYEQYF. CDR3 nucleotide sequence: TGTGCCAGCAGTTTATACAGGGGGGCCTATGAGCAGTACTTC.

This clonotype was picked up many times. V usage is TRBV28 and J usage is TRBJ1-2; the match to TRBD1 covers 7 bases. Germline trimming cut 5 bases from V and 3 bases from J; bases unmatched to any gene: 9. CDR3 length: 15 residues. The germline gives CDR1 MDHEN, CDR2 SYDVKM. The CDR3 here is CASSRRQGGYYGYTF. CDR3 DNA sequence: TGTGCCAGCAGTCGACGACAGGGAGGCTACTATGGCTACACCTTC.

This clonotype was seen more than once but under ten times. The chain recombines TRBV28 with TRBJ1-5, with unresolved D. The CDR3 contains 14 residues. CDR1 MDHEN and CDR2 SYDVKM come from the germline V gene. Trimming cost V 8 bases and J 7 bases, with 18 bases left between them. In DNA form, the CDR3 reads TGTGCCAGCCGCCTAGTTAGTAGCGGGCAGCCCCAGCATTTT. Protein product: CASRLVSSGQPQHF.

There are a few counts of this clonotype. DNA of the CDR3: TGCAGTGCTAGAGATATAGCGGGGGGACCGGTCTACGAGCAGTACTTC. It codes for CSARDIAGGPVYEQYF. V is TRBV20-1 and J is TRBJ2-7; 10 bases are shared with TRBD2. CDR3 size: 16 residues. Germline assignment: CDR1 DFQATT and CDR2 SNEGSKA (reference sequence). V shed 0 bases and J 3 bases; nucleotides not matched to a gene: 8.

J is TRBJ1-2 and V is TRBV14, with a weak D call TRBD1 (6 bases). CDR1 is SGHDN, CDR2 FVKESK, per germline. The CDR3 covers 17 residues. V lost 1 base to trimming and J lost 4 bases, with 19 bases between them. The CDR3, as DNA: TGTGCCAGCAGCCAAGCCCCCGGAAAGGGGGAGCTCTATGGCTACACCTTC. Protein sequence: CASSQAPGKGELYGYTF.

This clonotype qualifies as medium-sized. This chain connects TRBV20-1 to TRBJ2-5; D is possibly TRBD2 (5 bases). CDR1 and CDR2 from the germline V gene are DFQATT and SNEGSKA (reference sequence). This CDR3 contains 12 residues. V was shortened by 6 bases and J by 0 bases, with 8 bases between the two germline ends. CDR3 DNA sequence: TGCAGTGCGAGGCGGGACCAAGAGACCCAGTACTTC. Translating gives CSARRDQETQYF.

This clonotype is medium-sized. The chain couples TRBV7-2 to TRBJ2-7, with 7 bases that match TRBD1. The V and J ends lost 7 bases and 4 bases, in that order; junction bases with no gene match: 4. The length of the CDR3 is 12 residues. Germline V lookup: CDR1 SGHTA, CDR2 FQGNSA. CDR3 coding DNA: TGTGCCAGCACAAAACAGGGGTACGAGCAGTACTTC. Translated: CASTKQGYEQYF.

The rearrangement joins TRBV6-1 to TRBJ1-3, with D maybe TRBD1 (5 bases). Germline loops: CDR1 MNHNS, CDR2 SASEGT. Between the trimmed V and J ends, which lost 10 bases and 0 bases, there was a span of 16 bases. The CDR3 sequence is 15 residues long. The CDR3 bases are TGTGCCACCGGACTCCCAGGGAGCTCTGGAAACACCATATATTTT. Its translation: CATGLPGSSGNTIYF.